The 12 T cell receptor beta chains listed next were all sequenced from one sample in a study of T cell responses to AZD1222 COVID-19 vaccine (dated by TCRdb to 2020 to 2022). What this sample's time point label stands for: baseline before first vaccination. Library preparation employed the immunoSEQ multiplex PCR assay. The source is immuneACCESS, and TCRdb retained only in-frame sequences with V and J called. Part of the clones is not carried over; for the studies checked, unresolved V genes explain less than half of this, and the remainder is unexplained. The sample table lists approximately 120,000 clones, approximately 88% of them with a count of one. The top ten clonotypes cover less than 30% of the sample. The sequences come from peripheral blood, collected on day 0 of AZD1222 vaccination. These TCRs come from an adult in good health.

J is TRBJ1-2 and V is TRBV5-1; tentative D call: TRBD1 (5 bases). The CDR3 extends over 15 amino acids. CDR1 is SGHRS and CDR2 is YFSETQ in the germline V gene. V lost 0 bases and J lost 8, with 17 bases in between. CDR3 protein: CASSLAEGRVDGYTF. CDR3 nucleotides: TGCGCCAGCAGCTTGGCCGAGGGCAGGGTGGACGGCTACACCTTC.

V usage is TRBV9 and J usage is TRBJ2-7; D uncertain. The V gene's germline CDR1 is SGDLS and CDR2 YYNGEE. This CDR3 is built from 13 residues. V lost 4 bases and J 3 bases, leaving 11 bases between the germline ends. CDR3 loop: CASSPGLFYEQYF. CDR3 DNA sequence: TGTGCCAGCAGCCCTGGCCTTTTCTACGAGCAGTACTTC.

A single count supports this clone. This chain joins TRBV9 and TRBJ2-6; no clear D. CDR1 and CDR2 from the germline V gene are SGDLS and YYNGEE. The CDR3 has 14 amino acids. Trimming removed 1 base at V and 0 bases at J, with 2 bases between. Written as DNA, the CDR3 is TGTGCCAGCAGCGTACTCTCTGGGGCCAACGTCCTGACTTTC. Translation: CASSVLSGANVLTF.

The rearrangement joins TRBV18 to TRBJ2-7; 7 bases map to TRBD1. The CDR3 is 17 amino acids. Germline-derived CDR1 and CDR2 are KGHSH and LQKENI. With V trimmed by 0 bases and J by 0 bases, 8 bases remained unmatched. The CDR3 region is CASSPPSGQPSSYEQYF. DNA for the CDR3: TGTGCCAGCTCACCACCGTCGGGACAGCCGAGCTCCTACGAGCAGTACTTC.

The gene calls are TRBV19 and TRBJ2-5; no clear D. The V and J ends lost 3 bases and 5 bases respectively, with 4 bases between them. This CDR3 has 11 residues. The germline gives CDR1 LNHDA, CDR2 SQIVND (reference sequence). CDR3 in DNA: TGTGCCAGTAGTATCAGGGAGACCCAGTACTTC. Translating gives CASSIRETQYF.

The V gene is TRBV12-3 or TRBV12-4, the J gene TRBJ1-1, with 9 bases identical to TRBD1. This CDR3 has 13 residues. J was trimmed by 9 bases and V by 6 bases; bases with no gene match: 8. In nucleotides, the CDR3 is TGTGCCAGCAGGCCGCCGGGACAGGGAAAAGCTTTCTTT. Translation gives CASRPPGQGKAFF.

The chain employs TRBV19 and TRBJ1-1; 10 bases align to TRBD1. V was clipped by 3 bases and J by 4 bases; unmatched bases: 5. Germline V gives CDR1 LNHDA, CDR2 SQIVND (reference sequence). The CDR3 has 15 residues. CDR3 DNA sequence: TGTGCCAGTAGTATCAGACAGGGGGCTGGCACTGAAGCTTTCTTT. This sequence encodes CASSIRQGAGTEAFF. The full variable domain, completed using reference TRBV19 and TRBJ1-1, is DGGITQSPKYLFRKEGQNVTLSCEQNLNHDAMYWYRQDPGQGLRLIYYSQIVNDFQKGDIAEGYSVSREKKESFPLTVTSAQKNPTAFYLCASSIRQGAGTEAFFGQGTRLTVV.

The chain recombines TRBV5-4 with TRBJ2-2; weak D call: TRBD1 (5 bases). V dropped 5 bases and J dropped 6 bases, with 23 bases sitting between them. The CDR3 extends over 17 amino acids. Germline V gene data show CDR1 as SGHNT and CDR2 as YYREEE (reference sequence). This chain's CDR3 is CASSQGVDGTGPGELFF. CDR3 in DNA: TGTGCCAGCAGTCAAGGGGTTGACGGAACCGGGCCCGGGGAGCTGTTTTTT.

V gene TRBV7-2 combines with J gene TRBJ2-1, with TRBD2 matching 11 bases. The length of the CDR3 is 15 residues. Trimming removed 6 bases from V and 10 bases from J; junction bases left unmatched: 11. In germline, CDR1 is SGHTA, CDR2 FQGNSA. The DNA of the CDR3 is TGTGCCAGCAGGCCCATAGCGGGGGGGCCGGAAGAGCAGTTCTTC. Residues: CASRPIAGGPEEQFF.

This chain links TRBV7-3 with TRBJ2-7; possibly TRBD2 for D (5 bases). Germline CDR1 is SGHTA and CDR2 is FQGTGA. V was cut by 7 bases and J by 0 bases, with 13 bases left in between. The CDR3 is 14 amino acids. The CDR3 is CASTEGTYSYEQYF. CDR3 bases: TGTGCCAGCACCGAGGGAACCTACTCCTACGAGCAGTACTTC.

The CDR3 DNA follows: TGTGCCAGCAGCTCCAGGGGGGAGGGTGAAGCTTTCTTT. As protein: CASSSRGEGEAFF. The chain uses TRBV7-9 and TRBJ1-1, with 7 bases lining up with TRBD1. Germline V gives CDR1 SEHNR, CDR2 FQNEAQ (reference sequence). This CDR3 contains 13 residues. V lost 4 bases to trimming and J lost 7 bases; unmatched junction nucleotides: 6. Drawing the rest from reference TRBV7-9 and TRBJ1-1, the complete variable domain is DTGVSQNPRHKITKRGQNVTFRCDPISEHNRLYWYRQTLGQGPEFLTYFQNEAQLEKSRLLSDRFSAERPKGSFSTLEIQRTEQGDSAMYLCASSSRGEGEAFFGQGTRLTVV.

V is TRBV5-4 and J is TRBJ2-1; 8 bases match TRBD2. The CDR3 covers 15 residues. The ends lost 4 bases at V and 4 bases at J; junction bases unmatched: 7. Germline values: CDR1 SGHNT, CDR2 YYREEE (reference sequence). This CDR3 is CASSLSGGNYNEQFF. The CDR3 coding sequence is TGTGCCAGCAGCCTCAGCGGGGGCAATTACAATGAGCAGTTCTTC. The entire variable domain, with the rest obtained from reference TRBV5-4 and TRBJ2-1, is as follows: ETGVTQSPTHLIKTRGQQVTLRCSSQSGHNTVSWYQQALGQGPQFIFQYYREEENGRGNFPPRFSGLQFPNYSSELNVNALELDDSALYLCASSLSGGNYNEQFFGPGTRLTVL.